The 4 T cell receptor beta chains presented below share a single source sample, sequenced in a study of cytomegalovirus exposure and HLA in healthy donors. In the PCR, 60 Vbeta and 13 Jbeta primers were used. Produced via immunoSEQ multiplex PCR; TCRdb's table is partial and in-frame only. The sample totals under 85,000 clones; its top ten clones hold around a sixth. Sequencing used PBMCs. All receptors derive from a boy between 10 and 17 years old in good health and CMV-seronegative.

The CDR3 sequence: CASSSSGTDNQPQHF. CDR3 sequence (DNA): TGTGCCAGCAGCTCTTCCGGGACAGATAATCAGCCCCAGCATTTT. The J gene is TRBJ1-5, the V gene TRBV7-9; 7 nucleotides match TRBD1. Germline values: CDR1 SEHNR, CDR2 FQNEAQ (reference sequence). This CDR3 is 15 amino acids long. The ends lost 4 bases at V and 4 bases at J; junction bases unmatched: 7. Filled out from reference TRBV7-9 and TRBJ1-5, the complete variable domain reads DTGVSQNPRHKITKRGQNVTFRCDPISEHNRLYWYRQTLGQGPEFLTYFQNEAQLEKSRLLSDRFSAERPKGSFSTLEIQRTEQGDSAMYLCASSSSGTDNQPQHFGDGTRLSIL.

CDR3 region: CASGTGDSYGYTF. The DNA of the CDR3 is TGTGCCTCGGGGACAGGGGATTCATATGGCTACACCTTC. The gene calls are TRBV19 and TRBJ1-2; 10 nucleotides agree with TRBD1. Trimming cost V 11 bases and J 5 bases; bases outside gene matches: 8. The CDR3 runs 13 residues. CDR1 and CDR2 (germline): LNHDA, SQIVND (reference sequence).

The CDR3 is CASSPHRLAGGQPYF. The CDR3 bases are TGTGCCAGCAGCCCCCACCGACTAGCGGGGGGGCAGCCGTACTTC. The chain links TRBV7-6 to TRBJ2-7, with 14 positions matching TRBD2. CDR3 length equals 15 residues. Germline V CDR1 and CDR2: SGHVS, FNYEAQ. With V trimmed by 5 bases and J by 12 bases, 12 bases remained unmatched.

The chain carries TRBV5-1 and TRBJ2-7, with 9 bases fitting TRBD1. Germline V gene lookup returns CDR1 SGHRS and CDR2 YFSETQ. The CDR3 runs 15 residues. Trimming removed 4 bases from V and 6 bases from J; junction bases left unmatched: 11. The CDR3 here is CASSLTLQGASEQYF. In nucleotides, the CDR3 is TGCGCCAGCAGCCTGACCCTACAGGGGGCTAGCGAGCAGTACTTC.